Below, 30 T cell receptor beta chains from the same sample are listed, as sequenced in a study of blood T cell repertoires in COVID-19. Only in-frame clones appear in the TCRdb table, and some are missing; sequencing was by immunoSEQ multiplex PCR. Found here are 75,000 to 100,000 clones, 81% of them singletons; the top ten hold roughly 10%. The sample was peripheral blood. Receptor source: a woman older than 75 with acute or convalescent COVID-19.

V gene TRBV7-9 combines with J gene TRBJ2-1; 13 bases line up with TRBD2. Germline loops: CDR1 SEHNR, CDR2 FQNEAQ (reference sequence). The CDR3 has 18 residues. V lost 1 base and J lost 7; bases outside the gene matches: 10. CDR3 bases: TGTGCCAGCAGCTTAGTGAACTTACTAGCGGGGGGGCTTAATGAGCAGTTCTTC. It specifies CASSLVNLLAGGLNEQFF.

CDR3 sequence (DNA): TGTGCCAGCAATATGGAGGGCAAGGGAGGTGAAAAACTGTTTTTT. This gives the protein CASNMEGKGGEKLFF. The chain carries TRBV6-5 and TRBJ1-4; no clear D gene. This CDR3 is 15 amino acids long. Germline V CDR1 and CDR2: MNHEY, SVGAGI. The ends were cut back, 7 bases at V and 7 bases at J, with 19 bases in the middle.

The V and J genes are TRBV6-5 and TRBJ1-4; D possibly corresponds to TRBD1 (5 bases). V shed 6 bases and J shed 5 bases, with 13 bases lying between them. CDR1 MNHEY and CDR2 SVGAGI come from the germline V gene. This CDR3 has 14 amino acids. As DNA, the CDR3 is TGTGCCAGCAGGGATAGGGGTACAAATGAAAAACTGTTTTTT. Encoded protein: CASRDRGTNEKLFF.

This rearrangement joins TRBV5-4 to TRBJ1-2; 9 positions agree with TRBD1. V dropped 4 bases and J dropped 5; count of bases not matched to a gene: 6. Per germline, CDR1 SGHNT and CDR2 YYREEE (reference sequence). CDR3 length equals 14 residues. In DNA, the CDR3 is TGTGCCAGCAGCCAACAGGGGGCTGGGTATGGCTACACCTTC. Amino acid sequence: CASSQQGAGYGYTF. Supplemented by reference TRBV5-4 and TRBJ1-2, the full variable domain reads ETGVTQSPTHLIKTRGQQVTLRCSSQSGHNTVSWYQQALGQGPQFIFQYYREEENGRGNFPPRFSGLQFPNYSSELNVNALELDDSALYLCASSQQGAGYGYTFGSGTRLTVV.

The rearrangement links TRBV5-1 to TRBJ2-6; tentatively, D is TRBD1 (7 bases). Germline V gene data show CDR1 as SGHRS and CDR2 as YFSETQ. Trimming removed 0 bases at V and 0 bases at J, with 13 bases between. The CDR3 is 18 residues long. The CDR3 reads CASSLGQGGTSGANVLTF. In DNA, the CDR3 is TGCGCCAGCAGCTTGGGCCAGGGGGGAACCTCTGGGGCCAACGTCCTGACTTTC.

CDR3 amino acids: CASSRDSLNTEAFF. The DNA of the CDR3 is TGTGCCAGCAGCCGGGACAGCCTGAACACTGAAGCTTTCTTT. The chain is built from TRBV7-2 and TRBJ1-1; TRBD1 matches at 7 bases. The length of the CDR3 is 14 residues. Germline CDR1 SGHTA, CDR2 FQGNSA. After removal of 5 bases from V and 0 bases from J, the junction contained 3 bases not matched to a gene.

This clone was seen a few times. CDR3 amino acids: CSVEDWHRGELGSPLHF. The CDR3 DNA reads TGCAGCGTTGAAGATTGGCACAGGGGGGAATTAGGGTCACCCCTCCACTTT. The V and J genes are TRBV29-1 and TRBJ1-6, with 8 bases lining up with TRBD1. The CDR3 contains 17 residues. J lost 10 bases, V lost 0 bases, and 14 bases had no gene match. Germline CDR1 is SQVTM and CDR2 is ANQGSEA.

The chain joins TRBV30 to TRBJ1-2, with D tentatively TRBD1 (5 bases). The germline V gene has CDR1 GTSNPN and CDR2 SVGIG (reference sequence). The CDR3 is 14 residues long. Deletions cut 4 bases from V and 4 bases from J, with 16 bases between. The CDR3: CAWTKGPGGYGYTF. DNA of the CDR3: TGTGCCTGGACCAAGGGGCCCGGCGGCTATGGCTACACCTTC.

This clone was detected a few times. This chain joins TRBV19 and TRBJ1-2; a weak D match, TRBD1 (6 bases). CDR3 size: 13 residues. Germline loops: CDR1 LNHDA, CDR2 SQIVND (reference sequence). V lost 8 bases, J lost 7 bases, and 17 bases lay in between. CDR3 nucleotide sequence: TGTGCCAGTCAAGGACAGATTCTAGGTGGCTACACCTTC. Its translation is CASQGQILGGYTF. The full variable domain, with the rest looked up from reference TRBV19 and TRBJ1-2, is DGGITQSPKYLFRKEGQNVTLSCEQNLNHDAMYWYRQDPGQGLRLIYYSQIVNDFQKGDIAEGYSVSREKKESFPLTVTSAQKNPTAFYLCASQGQILGGYTFGSGTRLTVV.

This chain links TRBV5-1 with TRBJ2-3; the match to TRBD2 covers 10 bases. Germline V lookup: CDR1 SGHRS, CDR2 YFSETQ. The CDR3 spans 16 residues. The trim removed 0 bases at V and 1 base at J, leaving 2 bases unmatched. The CDR3 reads CASSLVAGGRTDTQYF. In nucleotides, the CDR3 is TGCGCCAGCAGCTTGGTAGCGGGGGGCCGCACAGATACGCAGTATTTT.

J is TRBJ2-3 and V is TRBV20-1; D not resolved. V lost 3 bases to trimming and J lost 2 bases, with 15 bases between them. Germline lookup yields CDR1 DFQATT and CDR2 SNEGSKA (reference sequence). The length of the CDR3 is 15 residues. The CDR3 DNA is TGCAGTGCTAGTCCTCAGGCGCTCTCCACAGATACGCAGTATTTT. Amino acids: CSASPQALSTDTQYF.

The genes are TRBV19 and TRBJ1-1, with D hard to call. Trimming pared 1 base from V and 3 bases from J, leaving 6 bases between. The germline V gene has CDR1 LNHDA and CDR2 SQIVND (reference sequence). CDR3 length: 13 amino acids. This CDR3 reads CASSIAQDTEAFF. CDR3 sequence (DNA): TGTGCCAGTAGTATAGCCCAGGACACTGAAGCTTTCTTT.

The chain couples TRBV9 to TRBJ2-1; the match to TRBD2 covers 15 bases. Unmatched junction bases numbered 8, after V lost 4 bases and J lost 9 bases. The CDR3 consists of 16 residues. Germline CDR1 SGDLS, CDR2 YYNGEE. The CDR3: CASSLSGTSGGFEQFF. The CDR3 coding sequence is TGTGCCAGCAGCCTCTCCGGGACTAGCGGGGGGTTTGAGCAGTTCTTC. The variable domain in full, with the rest retrieved from reference TRBV9 and TRBJ2-1, is DSGVTQTPKHLITATGQRVTLRCSPRSGDLSVYWYQQSLDQGLQFLIQYYNGEERAKGNILERFSAQQFPDLHSELNLSSLELGDSALYFCASSLSGTSGGFEQFFGPGTRLTVL.

V usage is TRBV10-1 and J usage is TRBJ2-7; D is uncertain. The CDR3 is 14 amino acids. The germline CDR1 and CDR2 sequences are WNHNN and SYGVQD (reference sequence). Trimming removed 4 bases from V and 2 bases from J, with 12 bases in between. CDR3 sequence: CASSVDAATYEQYV. CDR3 nucleotides: TGCGCCAGCAGTGTGGATGCGGCTACCTACGAGCAGTACGTC.

V and J are TRBV12-3 or TRBV12-4 and TRBJ1-2, with 7 bases lining up with TRBD1. The CDR3 runs to 13 residues. The V segment lost 1 base and the J segment 7 bases; nucleotides outside the gene matches: 3. The CDR3 protein is CASSLGGGVGYTF. CDR3 nucleotides: TGTGCCAGCAGTTTAGGAGGGGGCGTTGGCTACACCTTC.

As regards this clone: Other DNA sequences from this sample encode an identical CDR3 as well. V and J are TRBV7-2 and TRBJ1-1, with TRBD1 as a possible D gene (5 bases). The germline V gene has CDR1 SGHTA and CDR2 FQGNSA. The CDR3 extends over 14 amino acids. Trimming took 1 base from V and 5 from J, leaving 11 bases between them. For the CDR3, the DNA is TGTGCCAGCAGCTTAGAGGGGCAAGGAACTGAAGCTTTCTTT. Its translation is CASSLEGQGTEAFF.

CDR3 residues: CASSPGGQIYNSPLHF. In DNA form, the CDR3 reads TGTGCCAGCAGTCCCGGGGGACAGATCTATAATTCACCCCTCCACTTT. This chain joins TRBV5-6 and TRBJ1-6; the match to TRBD1 covers 7 bases. V shed 5 bases, J shed 3 bases, and the junction held 8 bases outside the gene matches. Per the germline V gene, CDR1 is SGHDT and CDR2 is YYEEEE. The CDR3 is made up of 16 amino acids.

In this sample, this clone turned up once. CDR3 in amino acids: CASSTPGTGELFF. The CDR3 DNA follows: TGTGCCAGCAGTACCCCAGGGACCGGGGAGCTGTTTTTT. J is TRBJ2-2 and V is TRBV6-6; TRBD1 might be the D (5 bases). CDR1 and CDR2 from the germline V gene are MNHNY and SVGAGI (reference sequence). The V and J ends lost 5 bases and 5 bases respectively, with 9 bases between them. This CDR3 is 13 amino acids long.

This clone was seen a single time. This chain joins TRBV2 and TRBJ1-2; the D gene is possibly TRBD1 (6 bases). The CDR3 is made up of 12 amino acids. V dropped 7 bases and J dropped 2 bases, with 8 bases sitting between them. The V gene's germline CDR1 is SNHLY and CDR2 FYNNEI. CDR3 amino acids: CASNTGNYGYTF. CDR3 DNA: TGTGCCAGCAACACAGGGAACTATGGCTACACCTTC.

This clone was seen only once. This chain uses TRBV28 with TRBJ2-5; no clear D. Germline CDR1 reads MDHEN; CDR2 reads SYDVKM. The V gene lost 2 bases and the J gene lost 4 bases, with 5 bases spanning the gap. The CDR3 runs to 12 residues. The CDR3 loop reads CASSLVRETQYF. DNA of the CDR3: TGTGCCAGCAGTTTAGTTCGAGAGACCCAGTACTTC.

This clone was seen once. The gene calls are TRBV19 and TRBJ1-5, with D perhaps matching TRBD1 (5 bases). This CDR3 has 15 amino acids. V was pared by 1 base and J by 0 bases, with 7 bases between. Germline values: CDR1 LNHDA, CDR2 SQIVND (reference sequence). The CDR3 is CASSIAGVSNQPQHF. Here the CDR3 DNA reads TGTGCCAGTAGTATAGCGGGGGTTAGCAATCAGCCCCAGCATTTT.

The V and J genes are TRBV24-1 and TRBJ2-5, with D possibly matching TRBD2 (5 bases). CDR3 size: 12 residues. Germline CDR1 KGHDR, CDR2 SFDVKD. V gave up 12 bases and J gave up 4 bases, with 14 bases separating them. This CDR3 reads CAASGSTETQYF. The CDR3 DNA is TGTGCCGCTTCGGGAAGTACAGAGACCCAGTACTTC.

The rearrangement joins TRBV3-1 (or the pseudogene TRBV3-2) to TRBJ2-1; TRBD1 matches 12 bases. There are 20 residues in the CDR3. The germline CDR1 and CDR2 sequences are LGHDT and YNNKEL (reference sequence). With 1 base clipped from V and 0 bases from J, the junction kept 10 bases outside the gene matches. The CDR3 bases are TGTGCCAGCAGCCAAGTTTCCGGGACAGGGGGCGATAGCTCCTACAATGAGCAGTTCTTC. It codes for CASSQVSGTGGDSSYNEQFF.

The chain links TRBV28 to TRBJ1-5; the match to TRBD1 covers 7 bases. Germline assignment: CDR1 MDHEN and CDR2 SYDVKM. V trimming: 11 bases; J trimming: 0 bases; junction bases outside the gene matches: 7. The CDR3 is 14 amino acids. The CDR3 DNA reads as TGTGCCTCGAAGGGGACAGTTAGCAATCAGCCCCAGCATTTT. Its translation: CASKGTVSNQPQHF.

V and J are TRBV5-5 and TRBJ1-2, with TRBD1 identical over 11 bases. The germline V gene encodes CDR1 SGHKS and CDR2 YYEKEE (reference sequence). Unmatched junction bases numbered 9, after V lost 4 bases and J lost 4 bases. The CDR3 length is 16 residues. The DNA for the CDR3 is TGTGCCAGCAGCCTCACGGCCGGACAGGGGGCCTATGGCTACACCTTC. This encodes CASSLTAGQGAYGYTF.

V and J are TRBV19 and TRBJ2-3; 16 nucleotides align to TRBD2. This CDR3 region has 18 residues. The ends lost 7 bases at V and 1 base at J; junction bases unmatched: 8. CDR1 is LNHDA, CDR2 SQIVND, per germline (reference sequence). CDR3 region: CASKKGTSGGAGTDTQYF. CDR3 bases: TGTGCCAGTAAAAAAGGGACTAGCGGGGGGGCGGGCACAGATACGCAGTATTTT.

This chain uses TRBV18 with TRBJ1-5; no reliable D call. Germline assignment: CDR1 KGHSH and CDR2 LQKENI. V was shortened by 2 bases and J by 7 bases, with 12 bases between the two germline ends. CDR3 length equals 14 residues. CDR3: CASSPEERRQPQHF. CDR3 in DNA: TGTGCCAGCTCACCAGAAGAGCGGAGGCAGCCCCAGCATTTT.

This sequence joins TRBV5-4 and TRBJ2-6, with 8 bases matching TRBD1. After removal of 2 bases from V and 0 bases from J, the junction contained 7 bases not matched to a gene. This CDR3 is 18 amino acids long. Germline V gives CDR1 SGHNT, CDR2 YYREEE (reference sequence). CDR3 sequence: CASSFGRGLNSGANVLTF. DNA of the CDR3: TGTGCCAGCAGCTTCGGCAGGGGGCTCAACTCTGGGGCCAACGTCCTGACTTTC.

The chain recombines TRBV2 with TRBJ1-4; weak D call: TRBD1 (5 bases). V lost 7 bases, J lost 3 bases, and 9 bases lay in between. The CDR3 has 13 amino acids. CDR1 and CDR2 (germline): SNHLY, FYNNEI. CDR3 loop: CASKGSANEKLFF. The CDR3, as DNA: TGTGCCAGCAAGGGGTCAGCTAATGAAAAACTGTTTTTT.

The chain combines TRBV5-1 with TRBJ1-4, with D tentatively TRBD1 (5 bases). Trimming removed 0 bases from V and 3 bases from J, with 9 bases in between. The CDR3 is 15 amino acids. CDR1 SGHRS and CDR2 YFSETQ come from the germline V gene. CDR3 amino acids: CASSLGGGPNEKLFF. CDR3 DNA: TGCGCCAGCAGCTTGGGCGGGGGACCTAATGAAAAACTGTTTTTT.